This TCR beta chain was obtained from a study of identifying expanded T cells in peripheral blood. The method was immunoSEQ multiplex PCR; TCRdb's version includes in-frame clones alone and lacks a portion of them. The sample comprises about 78,000 clones, 84% of which are singletons, and 18% rests with the top ten. V was shortened by 3 bases and J by 8 bases, with 20 bases between the two germline ends. CDR3 length: 16 amino acids. Germline CDR1 and CDR2: MDHEN and SYDVKM. Study-wide points: Approximately two-week clone count variance significantly increased as total template count grew. Differentially abundant clones: roughly 1.3 between replicates, 16.4 at around 14 days, over 18 at four.

A note on this clone: The target antigen is unknown.

Specimen: blood. The clonotype originates from a person aged 18 to 75 in good health. The chain recombines TRBV28 with TRBJ2-1; the D gene could be TRBD1 or TRBD2 (7 bases each). CDR3 DNA: TGTGCCAGCAGTTTCGCGACAGGGAGGGGGGTCGATGAGCAGTTCTTC. Its translation is CASSFATGRGVDEQFF.